The 12 T cell receptor beta chains below come from one sample, sequenced in a study of blood T cell repertoires in COVID-19 (dated by TCRdb to about 2020). Libraries were constructed by the immunoSEQ multiplex PCR assay. Here the immuneACCESS table is served through TCRdb, limited to in-frame sequences with V and J called. Missing clones are a known gap in these copies; in checked studies unresolved V genes cover under half, and the rest lacks a known reason. The sample table holds over 45,000 clones, of which around 83% were seen once. Together, the top ten hold less than 7% of the sample. Material for sequencing was peripheral blood. These TCRs come from a woman older than 75 with acute or convalescent COVID-19.

This clone was observed a few times. This chain links TRBV11-3 with TRBJ2-2, with TRBD1 identical over 8 bases. The junction had 6 bases not matched to a gene; V was cut back by 1 base and J by 2 bases. Germline CDR1 is SGHNT and CDR2 is YENEEA. This CDR3 comprises 17 residues. The CDR3 here is CASSLAPGQDNTGELFF. In DNA, the CDR3 is TGTGCCAGCAGCTTAGCTCCGGGACAGGATAACACCGGGGAGCTGTTTTTT.

The chain combines TRBV11-2 with TRBJ2-7; 8 bases are shared with TRBD2. J gave up 1 base and V 1 base, and 6 bases lay outside the gene matches. Germline V gives CDR1 SGHAT, CDR2 FQNNGV. The CDR3 extends over 16 amino acids. The CDR3 region is CASSLGGLVRSYEQYF. CDR3 DNA: TGTGCCAGCAGCTTAGGGGGACTAGTGAGATCCTACGAGCAGTACTTC.

In DNA form, the CDR3 reads TGTGCCAGCAGTCCTTCCGGGACAGGGTTGGCCAAAAACATTCAGTACTTC. Amino acids: CASSPSGTGLAKNIQYF. J is TRBJ2-4 and V is TRBV6-6, with 9 bases fitting TRBD1. CDR3 size: 17 residues. Germline trimming cut 5 bases from V and 1 base from J; bases unmatched to any gene: 9. Germline V gene lookup returns CDR1 MNHNY and CDR2 SVGAGI (reference sequence).

The chain employs TRBV4-2 and TRBJ2-3; D unresolved. The length of the CDR3 is 14 residues. V was pared by 1 base and J by 3 bases, with 8 bases between. CDR1 and CDR2 from the germline V gene are LGHNA and YNFKEQ. The CDR3 DNA follows: TGTGCCAGCAGCCAAGGGTTCAGGACAGATACGCAGTATTTT. Translation: CASSQGFRTDTQYF.

The DNA for the CDR3 is TGTGCCAGCTCACCGACAGGGGATAGGAATTCACCCCTCCACTTT. This encodes CASSPTGDRNSPLHF. This chain connects TRBV18 to TRBJ1-6, with 8 bases aligning to TRBD1. Germline CDR1 KGHSH, CDR2 LQKENI. V shed 3 bases, J shed 7 bases, and the junction held 5 bases outside the gene matches. There are 15 residues in the CDR3.

The CDR3 spells CASCAGTGETDTQYF. The CDR3 DNA follows: TGCGCCAGCTGCGCCGGGACAGGGGAGACAGATACGCAGTATTTT. This chain uses TRBV5-1 with TRBJ2-3; 10 nucleotides line up with TRBD1. CDR1 SGHRS and CDR2 YFSETQ come from the germline V gene. Trimming cost V 7 bases and J 3 bases; bases outside gene matches: 8. This CDR3 region has 15 residues.

J is TRBJ1-4 and V is TRBV27; D is perhaps TRBD1 (5 bases). Trimming stripped 5 bases from V and 8 bases from J, with 12 bases between. Germline CDR1 and CDR2: MNHEY and SMNVEV (reference sequence). This CDR3 region has 13 residues. CDR3 amino acids: CASSPRGGEKLFF. The CDR3 DNA sequence: TGTGCCAGCAGTCCCCGGGGGGGGGAAAAACTGTTTTTT.

This clone was found once. V is TRBV5-1 and J is TRBJ2-5, with D perhaps matching TRBD2 (5 bases). CDR1 is SGHRS and CDR2 is YFSETQ in the germline V gene. This CDR3 spans 14 amino acids. The V gene lost 4 bases and the J gene lost 1 base, with 11 bases spanning the gap. CDR3 bases: TGCGCCAGCAGCCCGGCGGGCGGCCAAGAGACCCAGTACTTC. Translated: CASSPAGGQETQYF.

The gene calls are TRBV18 and TRBJ2-7; 7 bases match TRBD1. In germline, CDR1 is KGHSH, CDR2 LQKENI. With V trimmed by 6 bases and J by 2 bases, 10 bases remained unmatched. The CDR3 sequence is 15 residues long. The CDR3 region has the DNA TGTGCCAGCTCGCCGACAGGGCCTACAACCTACGAGCAGTACTTC. Residues: CASSPTGPTTYEQYF.

The CDR3 DNA sequence: TGTGCCAGCAGCTTGGAGGGACTAGCTGGAGTGGATGAGCAGTTCTTC. Encoded protein: CASSLEGLAGVDEQFF. The chain links TRBV5-8 to TRBJ2-1, with 9 bases aligning to TRBD2. The CDR3 covers 16 residues. The trim removed 0 bases at V and 8 bases at J, leaving 9 bases unmatched. CDR1 is SGHTS and CDR2 is YDEGEE in the germline V gene.

This chain connects TRBV27 to TRBJ2-2, with 11 bases aligning to TRBD1. Trimming took 4 bases from V and 7 from J; bases not matched to a gene: 5. CDR1 MNHEY and CDR2 SMNVEV come from the germline V gene (reference sequence). This CDR3 has 15 amino acids. CDR3 DNA sequence: TGTGCCAGCAGTTCATGGACAGGGGGCATCGGGGAGCTGTTTTTT. It yields the protein CASSSWTGGIGELFF.

This clone has only a few counts. The chain carries TRBV4-2 and TRBJ1-2; 7 positions match TRBD1. In germline, CDR1 is LGHNA, CDR2 YNFKEQ. J lost 2 bases, V lost 0 bases, and 3 bases had no gene match. This CDR3 comprises 15 residues. CDR3 region: CASSQDLQGNYGYTF. DNA for the CDR3: TGTGCCAGCAGCCAAGATCTACAGGGGAACTATGGCTACACCTTC.